One sample yielded the 23 T cell receptor beta chains listed below, sequenced in a study of T cell repertoires in cytomegalovirus infection. These receptors have no identified antigens. TCRdb ran MiXCR on the reads and lists one entry per CDR3 protein. The top ten clones hold roughly an eighth of a sample with some 940,000 distinct CDR3 sequences, 31% of them seen once. The sequences come from cultured CD8+ T cells from PBMCs, collected from culture after CMV antigen stimulation. The origin of the receptors is a human donor in good health (CMV status not recorded). Some clones in this sample may be carry-over from other donors' samples.

This clonotype was seen at least ten times. CDR3 nucleotides: TGTGCCAGCCTAAAGGGCACCGGGGAGCTGTTTTTT. As protein: CASLKGTGELFF. V and J are TRBV7-8 and TRBJ2-2; D unclear. The CDR3 is made up of 12 amino acids. V was cut by 8 bases and J by 4 bases, with 8 bases left in between. The germline CDR1 and CDR2 sequences are SGHVS and FQNEAQ. Full variable domain (missing parts from reference TRBV7-8 and TRBJ2-2): GAGVSQSPRYKVAKRGQDVALRCDPISGHVSLFWYQQALGQGPEFLTYFQNEAQLDKSGLPSDRFFAERPEGSVSTLKIQRTQQEDSAVYLCASLKGTGELFFGEGSRLTVL.

This clonotype was counted many times. V is TRBV7-2 and J is TRBJ2-5; D is ambiguous. This CDR3 contains 15 residues. V lost 5 bases to trimming and J lost 4 bases, with 17 bases between them. Germline values: CDR1 SGHTA, CDR2 FQGNSA. CDR3 sequence: CASSPRPLVPETQYF. Here the CDR3 DNA reads TGTGCCAGCAGCCCCCGACCTCTAGTACCAGAGACCCAGTACTTC.

This clonotype has only a few counts. The J gene is TRBJ2-7, the V gene TRBV7-9; D is unresolved. V lost 5 bases and J 3 bases, leaving 8 bases between the germline ends. This CDR3 spans 12 amino acids. In germline, CDR1 is SEHNR, CDR2 FQNEAQ (reference sequence). CDR3 region: CASSKDRYEQYF. Written as DNA, the CDR3 is TGTGCCAGCAGCAAGGACCGCTACGAGCAGTACTTC.

In its sample, this clonotype was seen a few times. The chain combines TRBV6-6 with TRBJ2-3; 15 positions agree with TRBD2. CDR3 length equals 19 residues. CDR1 is MNHNY and CDR2 is SVGAGI in the germline V gene (reference sequence). J lost 3 bases, V lost 3 bases, and 10 bases had no gene match. CDR3 sequence reads: CASSYFGGTSGGITDTQYF. As DNA, the CDR3 is TGTGCCAGCAGTTATTTTGGCGGGACTAGCGGGGGGATTACAGATACGCAGTATTTT.

This clonotype has at least ten counts. The rearrangement links TRBV4-1 to TRBJ2-2; TRBD1 is a possible D gene (5 bases). This CDR3 has 15 amino acids. CDR1 is MGHRA and CDR2 is YSYEKL in the germline V gene. The V end was cut by 1 base, the J end by 5 bases, with 11 bases between. CDR3 in amino acids: CASSQGRASTGELFF. CDR3 bases: TGCGCCAGCAGCCAAGGCAGGGCTTCAACCGGGGAGCTGTTTTTT.

The chain's CDR3 is CASGGGSNYGYTF. CDR3 DNA: TGTGCCAGCGGCGGGGGTTCTAACTATGGCTACACCTTC. V gene TRBV2 combines with J gene TRBJ1-2, with a tentative D call TRBD1 (5 bases). The germline V gene encodes CDR1 SNHLY and CDR2 FYNNEI. The germline V and J ends were trimmed by 8 bases and 0 bases, with 10 bases remaining between them. The CDR3 spans 13 residues.

V is TRBV5-1 and J is TRBJ2-1, with D possibly being TRBD2 (7 bases). Germline V gene lookup returns CDR1 SGHRS and CDR2 YFSETQ. This CDR3 spans 15 amino acids. Trimming left V 0 bases short and J 3 bases short, with 10 bases between. The CDR3 sequence: CASSLDGGLYNEQFF. The CDR3, as DNA: TGCGCCAGCAGCTTGGACGGGGGGCTCTACAATGAGCAGTTCTTC.

This clonotype has a handful of counts. V and J are TRBV28 and TRBJ1-1, with D possibly being TRBD1 (5 bases). V was shortened by 7 bases and J by 3 bases, with 12 bases between the two germline ends. Germline V gives CDR1 MDHEN, CDR2 SYDVKM. The CDR3 has 13 amino acids. The CDR3 DNA reads TGTGCCAGCACCCCCCGGGGGGACACTGAAGCTTTCTTT. It codes for CASTPRGDTEAFF.

A few counts support this clonotype. This chain links TRBV11-3 with TRBJ2-2; D is uncertain. Per the germline V gene, CDR1 is SGHNT and CDR2 is YENEEA. V dropped 4 bases and J dropped 4 bases, with 19 bases sitting between them. The CDR3 covers 17 residues. The CDR3 sequence: CASSSLLTKNGTGELFF. CDR3 in DNA: TGTGCCAGCAGCTCGCTCCTGACAAAGAACGGCACCGGGGAGCTGTTTTTT.

As for this clonotype: One end of the junction varies from germline; a read error may be responsible. This chain uses TRBV6-2 or TRBV6-3 with TRBJ2-3; D might be TRBD1 or TRBD2, each matching 5 bases. Germline values: CDR1 MNHEY, CDR2 SVGEGT. CDR3 length: 17 residues. In nucleotides, the CDR3 is TGTGCCAGCGGTTACGAAGTCGGGGACCCCCCCACAGATACGCAGTATTTT. This sequence encodes CASGYEVGDPPTDTQYF.

For this clonotype: The CDR3 end shows no conserved phenylalanine or tryptophan, and so a read error is likely. The V gene is TRBV28, the J gene TRBJ1-1; 9 positions agree with TRBD1. Germline values: CDR1 MDHEN, CDR2 SYDVKM. This CDR3 contains 17 residues. Trimming took 4 bases from V and 0 from J; bases not matched to a gene: 9. This CDR3 reads CASSWGTGLTLNTEAFS. DNA for the CDR3: TGTGCCAGCAGTTGGGGGACAGGGCTTACATTGAACACTGAAGCTTTCTCT.

This chain joins TRBV7-9 and TRBJ2-7; D gene ambiguous. CDR1 is SEHNR, CDR2 FQNEAQ, per germline (reference sequence). This CDR3 contains 14 residues. V was shortened by 4 bases and J by 3 bases, with 13 bases between the two germline ends. The CDR3 bases are TGTGCCAGCAGCTCTTCCTCGACAAACTACGAGCAGTACTTC. This encodes CASSSSSTNYEQYF.

The rearrangement joins TRBV11-1 to TRBJ2-1, with D hard to call. V lost 3 bases, J lost 5 bases, and 8 bases lay in between. The CDR3 length is 13 residues. CDR1 SGHAT and CDR2 FQDESV come from the germline V gene (reference sequence). CDR3 in amino acids: CASSFSQHNEQFF. The CDR3 DNA is TGTGCCAGCAGCTTTTCGCAGCACAATGAGCAGTTCTTC.

CDR3 loop: CASSYGQGNYNEQFF. Here the CDR3 DNA reads TGTGCCAGCAGTTACGGTCAGGGGAACTACAATGAGCAGTTCTTC. The chain employs TRBV6-5 and TRBJ2-1, with a possible D match to TRBD1 (6 bases). Trimming took 2 bases from V and 3 from J, leaving 11 bases between them. The germline gives CDR1 MNHEY, CDR2 SVGAGI. CDR3 length: 15 residues.

This clonotype was seen more than once but under ten times. The rearrangement joins TRBV5-4 to TRBJ2-6; D is unresolved. The germline CDR1 and CDR2 sequences are SGHNT and YYREEE (reference sequence). The CDR3 consists of 13 residues. V was pared by 3 bases and J by 4 bases, with 5 bases between. The CDR3: CASSWWGANVLTF. The CDR3 DNA reads as TGTGCCAGCAGCTGGTGGGGGGCCAACGTCCTGACTTTC.

A word on this clonotype: Possible read error: a much larger clone is one base away. CDR3 nucleotides: TGTGCCAACATACGGAGTCTCACCGGGGAGCTGTTTTTT. Its translation: CANIRSLTGELFF. The J gene is TRBJ2-2, the V gene TRBV12-3 or TRBV12-4; no clear D gene. V dropped 10 bases and J dropped 4 bases, with 13 bases sitting between them. This CDR3 is built from 13 residues.

In its sample, this clonotype was seen many times. The J gene is TRBJ2-3, the V gene TRBV7-6; TRBD1 or TRBD2 may be the D gene (6 bases each). Per germline, CDR1 SGHVS and CDR2 FNYEAQ. The V end was cut by 5 bases, the J end by 2 bases, with 20 bases between. The CDR3 sequence is 17 residues long. The CDR3 region is CASSPRIGGQHTDTQYF. DNA for the CDR3: TGTGCCAGCAGCCCAAGGATAGGGGGGCAGCACACAGATACGCAGTATTTT.

This clonotype appeared once. This chain links TRBV13 with TRBJ1-2; tentative D call: TRBD1 (6 bases). This CDR3 region has 14 residues. Germline loops: CDR1 PRHDT, CDR2 FYEKMQ (reference sequence). Trimming left V 11 bases short and J 6 bases short, with 22 bases between. The DNA for the CDR3 is TGTGCCGGCTCCCCTTACAGGGATTCGGATGGCTACACCTTC. Its translation: CAGSPYRDSDGYTF. The whole variable domain, filled in from reference TRBV13 and TRBJ1-2, reads AAGVIQSPRHLIKEKRETATLKCYPIPRHDTVYWYQQGPGQDPQFLISFYEKMQSDKGSIPDRFSAQQFSDYHSELNMSSLELGDSALYFCAGSPYRDSDGYTFGSGTRLTVV.

The V call is TRBV7-9, the J call TRBJ2-2; tentatively, D is TRBD1 (6 bases). Trimming took off 2 bases at V and 7 bases at J, with 17 bases between the two ends. The CDR3 runs to 16 residues. The V gene's germline CDR1 is SEHNR and CDR2 FQNEAQ (reference sequence). The CDR3 DNA follows: TGTGCCAGCAGCTTAACCGCGGACAGCCTTAACGGGGAGCTGTTTTTT. Its protein is CASSLTADSLNGELFF.

This clonotype was observed at least ten times. The chain has TRBV7-9 and TRBJ1-5, with D maybe TRBD1 (5 bases). CDR1 is SEHNR and CDR2 is FQNEAQ in the germline V gene (reference sequence). This CDR3 region has 14 residues. Trimming removed 5 bases at V and 3 bases at J, with 11 bases between. The DNA of the CDR3 is TGTGCCAGCAGCCGCACAGGTCCCAATCAGCCCCAGCATTTT. This codes for CASSRTGPNQPQHF.

In regard to this clonotype: A junction end diverges from the germline sequence, so it may reflect a read error. The J gene is TRBJ2-1, the V gene TRBV27; D remains ambiguous. Germline V gives CDR1 MNHEY, CDR2 SMNVEV (reference sequence). The CDR3 extends over 16 amino acids. CDR3 DNA sequence: TGTGCCAGCAGCCTTTTCTGGGTGGGCTCCAACAATGAGCAGTTCTTC. Its protein product is CASSLFWVGSNNEQFF.

V is TRBV12-3 or TRBV12-4 and J is TRBJ2-5, with D possibly TRBD2 on 5 matching bases. CDR3 length: 14 residues. V was pared by 5 bases and J by 5 bases, with 15 bases between. The CDR3 loop reads CASSPLDRGETQYF. CDR3 bases: TGTGCCAGCAGTCCATTGGACCGCGGGGAGACCCAGTACTTC.

This clonotype turned up a few times. This chain joins TRBV24-1 and TRBJ2-2; D uncertain. The CDR3 is 13 residues long. Trimming shortened V by 4 bases and J by 1 base, and 3 bases separated the two germline ends. Germline values: CDR1 KGHDR, CDR2 SFDVKD. Here the CDR3 DNA reads TGTGCCACCAGTGAAGGGAACACCGGGGAGCTGTTTTTT. Protein sequence: CATSEGNTGELFF.